This T cell receptor (beta chain) stems from a study of T cells in Graves' hyperthyroidism and ophthalmopathy (dated by TCRdb to about 2019). Regarding the complete study: Peripheral blood was collected at initial diagnosis, before any treatment. In addition, the study compared T-cell repertoires in thyroid tissue and in blood from about six Graves' hyperthyroidism patients. The 100 discovery patients were randomly divided into training and test sets at a 7:3 ratio. According to the paper, TCR Vbeta CDR3 sequencing was carried out on more than 120 peripheral blood samples, which came from about 45 ophthalmopathy, 70 to 80 hyperthyroidism and approximately 17 progressor patients. Prospective prediction of ophthalmopathy was tested in an independent validation cohort consisting of 18 to 20 hyperthyroidism patients and around 17 patients who later progressed to ophthalmopathy. To identify distinguishing TCR V-J signatures, a discovery cohort of 90 to 100 patients was used, comprising roughly 45 with Graves' ophthalmopathy and some 60 with stable Graves' hyperthyroidism. After sampling, hyperthyroidism patients received methimazole starting at 30 mg daily, and ophthalmopathy patients received high-dose intravenous methylprednisolone. The paper's findings and limits, for the study overall: A model built on a 13 V-J signature distinguished ophthalmopathy from stable hyperthyroidism, reaching over 85% sensitivity and under 84% specificity in cross-validation and 80%/75% in testing. In validation, the model predicted progression to ophthalmopathy a median of about 6 months before onset, with approximately 71% sensitivity and 72.22% specificity. No statistical method was used to fix the sample size in advance, and group allocation was not hidden from the investigators. Most expanded thyroid clonotypes (frequency above 0.001) were also detected in blood, a finding suggesting that blood repertoires may reflect thyroid immune responses.

This clonotype was detected ten times or more. The clone's antigen remains unknown. The record has no base qualities; no much larger clone is one base away. The TCR beta CDR3 regions were amplified from the RNA transcripts. A first-round RT-PCR of the TCR CDR3 used the HTBI primer set with the Qiagen OneStep RT-PCR kit. The libraries were constructed in a second round of multiplex PCR and then size-selected and purified. Paired-end sequencing of the libraries was performed with 100 bp reads on an Illumina HiSeq2000. As for how the authors treated the data: SOAPnuke was used to process the raw data, with reads discarded if the reads contained adapters or uncalled bases, had a mean Phred below 15, or lacked an exact constant-primer or identifier match. High-quality paired reads were merged with COPE v1.2.5, and unique nucleotide sequences were defined as clonotypes. MiTCR v1.1 was used to align the clonotypes against IMGT TRBV, TRBD and TRBJ reference segments. Analysis was restricted to V-J combinations with a frequency above 0.0001, which covered roughly 99% of repertoires. A TCS score was defined as the ratio between F50 (clonal expansion) and ExV (chaos), using BLOSUM62-based TCRdist between CDR3 peptides within each V-J. Welch's t-statistics and random forest reduced 500 to 650 V-J features to 10 to 15, which were used in a naive Bayes classifier (R e1071). TCRdb cleaned the public reads at Q25 with fastp, built clones with MiXCR and kept in-frame beta chains. All rows with the same CDR3 protein become a single entry with the most common DNA and genes. The V and J calls follow TCRdb's processing rather than the paper's. A total of about 640,000 distinct CDR3 sequences appear in this sample, around 20% of them only once. 30% to 40% of the sample rests with the top ten.

V ends up 6 bases short and J 0 bases short, with an unmatched junction base count of 11. The CDR3 covers 17 residues, taking in both the cysteine and the phenylalanine. Only the CDR3 DNA stays, 51 bases, in frame from base 1. The germline V gene yields MDHEN for CDR1 and SYDVKM for CDR2. In the ophthalmopathy patients, disease was moderately to severely active, with a Clinical Activity Score of 3 or more, a NOSPECS grade of 4 or more, and a duration of less than 3 months. The study excluded patients with uncontrolled infections, other autoimmune diseases, pregnancy or lactation. Clinical symptoms, serum thyroxine and TRAb, thyroid ultrasound, and orbital computed tomography formed the basis for the diagnoses. PBMCs were isolated from about 9 ml of fresh peripheral blood by Ficoll-Paque density gradient centrifugation. Trizol reagent was used to extract total RNA, and RNA quality was then checked on an Agilent 2100 Bioanalyzer.

The receptor was isolated from a man aged 25 to 45 with Graves' ophthalmopathy. The V gene is TRBV28 and the J gene is TRBJ1-5; 7 nucleotides in the junction match TRBD1. The sequencing sample was made of blood. The nucleotide sequence reads TGTGCCAGCAGGCCCGCCACAGGGGACTATAGCAATCAGCCCCAGCATTTT. The encoded protein is CASRPATGDYSNQPQHF.